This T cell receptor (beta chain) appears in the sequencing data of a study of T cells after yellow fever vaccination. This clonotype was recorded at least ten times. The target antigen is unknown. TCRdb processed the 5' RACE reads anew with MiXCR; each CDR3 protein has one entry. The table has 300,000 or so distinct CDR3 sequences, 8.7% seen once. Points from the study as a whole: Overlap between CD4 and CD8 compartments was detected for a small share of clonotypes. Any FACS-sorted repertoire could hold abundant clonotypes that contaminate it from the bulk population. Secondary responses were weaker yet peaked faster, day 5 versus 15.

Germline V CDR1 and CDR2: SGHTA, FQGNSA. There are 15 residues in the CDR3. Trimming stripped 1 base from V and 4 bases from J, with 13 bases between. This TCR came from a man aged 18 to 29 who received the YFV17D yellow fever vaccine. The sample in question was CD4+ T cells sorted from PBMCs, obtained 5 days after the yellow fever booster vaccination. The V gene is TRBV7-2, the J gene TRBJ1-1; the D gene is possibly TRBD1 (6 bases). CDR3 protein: CASSLEAGAGTEAFF. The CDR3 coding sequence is TGTGCCAGCAGCTTAGAGGCAGGGGCAGGCACTGAAGCTTTCTTT.